This T cell receptor (beta chain) was found in a study of blood T cell repertoires in COVID-19. Whole-study context: Nucleic acid was either cDNA or gDNA, and it came from T cells, B-cell-depleted T cells, or PBMCs.

The ends lost 5 bases at V and 4 bases at J; junction bases unmatched: 11. Germline V gene sequence: CDR1 SEHNR, CDR2 FQNEAQ (reference sequence). The CDR3 loop spans 17 amino acids. Sequenced by immunoSEQ multiplex PCR; TCRdb stores in-frame clones only, minus some. Among 200,000 to 250,000 clones, 85% were seen once, and the ten largest hold around 1%. The V and J genes are TRBV7-9 and TRBJ2-1, with TRBD2 matching 10 bases. This sequence originates from a man in his forties with acute or convalescent COVID-19. The specimen sequenced was peripheral blood. The CDR3 sequence: CASSATKRGGVYNEQFF. In DNA, the CDR3 is TGTGCCAGCAGCGCCACTAAGCGGGGGGGAGTTTACAATGAGCAGTTCTTC.